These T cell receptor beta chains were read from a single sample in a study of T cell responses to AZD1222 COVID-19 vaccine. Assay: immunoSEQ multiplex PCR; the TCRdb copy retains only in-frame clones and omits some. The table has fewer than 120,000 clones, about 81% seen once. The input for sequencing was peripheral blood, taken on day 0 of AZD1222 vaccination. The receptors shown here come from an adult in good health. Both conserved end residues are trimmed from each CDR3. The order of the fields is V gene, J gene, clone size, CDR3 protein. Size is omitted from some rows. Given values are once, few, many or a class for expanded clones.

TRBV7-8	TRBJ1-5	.	ASSYGTGNQPQH
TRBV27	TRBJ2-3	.	ASRPGQITDTQY
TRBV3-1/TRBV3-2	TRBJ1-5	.	ASSPGGGSNQPQH
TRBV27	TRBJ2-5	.	ASKQAGVVETQY
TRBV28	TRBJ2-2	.	ASSSPGPPNTGELF
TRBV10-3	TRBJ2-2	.	AISGRDTGELF
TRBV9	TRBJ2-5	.	ASSPGQGDPGTQY
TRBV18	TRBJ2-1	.	ASSPSSGSFSNEQF
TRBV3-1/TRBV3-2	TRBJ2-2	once	ASSPLTGQRNTGELF
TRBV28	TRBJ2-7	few	ASRGTGDEQY
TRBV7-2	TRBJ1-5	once	ASSQGAGNQPQH
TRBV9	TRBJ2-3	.	ASSDHGLLTDTQY
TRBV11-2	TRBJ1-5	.	ASSLGRGEPQH
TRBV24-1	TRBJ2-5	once	ATSDQSWGQGPGTQY
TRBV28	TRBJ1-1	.	ASSFVWDRVENTEAF
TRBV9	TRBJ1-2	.	ASSSGTYYGYT
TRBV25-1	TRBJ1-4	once	ASSAGRVTNEKLF
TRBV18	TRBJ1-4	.	ASSGGPNEKLF
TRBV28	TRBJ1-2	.	ASLPVARSNYGYT
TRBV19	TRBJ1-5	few	ASSTQVNQPQH
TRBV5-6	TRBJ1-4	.	ASSFDRGETNEKLF
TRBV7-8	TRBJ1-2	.	ASSVVGAGGYT
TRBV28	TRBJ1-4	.	ASSAIQVINEKLF
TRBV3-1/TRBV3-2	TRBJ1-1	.	ASSQDGGRTEAF
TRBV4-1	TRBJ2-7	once	ASSQEPGQGYEQY
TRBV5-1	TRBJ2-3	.	ASRPKTSGGADTQY
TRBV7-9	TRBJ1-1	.	ASSWTQGLTEAF
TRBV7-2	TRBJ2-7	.	ASSLESSYEQY
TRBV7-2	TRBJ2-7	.	ASSLGQFYEQY
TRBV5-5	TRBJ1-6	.	ASSRWTENNSPLH
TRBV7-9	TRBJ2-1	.	ASRTTGEYNEQF
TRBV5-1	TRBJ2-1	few	ASSSDGGAYNEQF
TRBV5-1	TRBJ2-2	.	ASDRTGGTGELF
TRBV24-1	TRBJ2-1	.	ATSEGLATYNEQF
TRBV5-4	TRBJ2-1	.	ASSLAGLPSYEQF
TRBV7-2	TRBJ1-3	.	ASSLGSRRNTIY
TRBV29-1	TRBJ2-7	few	SVQWGEYEQY
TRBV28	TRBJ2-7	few	ATSDRDSYAGEQY
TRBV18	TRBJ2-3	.	ASSSPPGTDTQY
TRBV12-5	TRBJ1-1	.	ASGLDSVTTEAF
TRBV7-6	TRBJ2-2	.	ASSLGGELTGELF
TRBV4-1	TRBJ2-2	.	ASSPLLSALAGGSNTGELF
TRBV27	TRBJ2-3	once	ASSFDMGTQY
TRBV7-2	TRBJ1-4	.	ASSLNPSNEKLF
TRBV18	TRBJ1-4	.	ASSPGHLGGEKLF
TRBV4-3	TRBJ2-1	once	ASSLLSSSYNEQF
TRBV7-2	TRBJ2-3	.	ASRRNTGRTTDTQY
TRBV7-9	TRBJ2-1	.	ASSFRAGVEGEQF
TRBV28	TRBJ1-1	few	ASSLARANTEAF
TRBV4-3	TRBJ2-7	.	ASSQGGSPSYEQY
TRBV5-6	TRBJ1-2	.	ASSSTVGTVIIEGYT
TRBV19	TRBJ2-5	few	ASSPRKVRTETQY
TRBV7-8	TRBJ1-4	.	ASSSNTPGGEKLF
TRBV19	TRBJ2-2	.	ASSWTGVGELF
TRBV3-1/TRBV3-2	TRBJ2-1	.	ASSPLLAGEQF
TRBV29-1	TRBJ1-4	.	SVGQGREKLF
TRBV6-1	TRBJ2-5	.	ASSQGTSGSWETQY
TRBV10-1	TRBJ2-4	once	ASSDGENIQY
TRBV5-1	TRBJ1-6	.	ASSLSQVNNSPLH
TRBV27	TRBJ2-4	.	ASSSREGAKNIQY